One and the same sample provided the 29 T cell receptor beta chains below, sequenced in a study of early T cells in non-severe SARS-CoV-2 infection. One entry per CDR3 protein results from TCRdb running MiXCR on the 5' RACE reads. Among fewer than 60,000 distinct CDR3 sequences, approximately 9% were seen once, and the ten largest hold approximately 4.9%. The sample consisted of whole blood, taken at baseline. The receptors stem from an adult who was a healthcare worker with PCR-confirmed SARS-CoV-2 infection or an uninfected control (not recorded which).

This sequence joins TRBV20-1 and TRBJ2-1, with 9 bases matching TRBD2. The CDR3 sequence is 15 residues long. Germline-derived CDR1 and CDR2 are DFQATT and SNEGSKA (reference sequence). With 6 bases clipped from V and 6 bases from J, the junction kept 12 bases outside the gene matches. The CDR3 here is CSATVPLAGINEQFF. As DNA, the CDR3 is TGCAGTGCCACGGTGCCCCTAGCGGGGATCAATGAGCAGTTCTTC.

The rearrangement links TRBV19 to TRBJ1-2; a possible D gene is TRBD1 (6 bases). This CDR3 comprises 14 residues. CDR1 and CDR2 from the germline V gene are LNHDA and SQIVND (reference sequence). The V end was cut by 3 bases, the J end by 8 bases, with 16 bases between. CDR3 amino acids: CASSIPRRGRGYTF. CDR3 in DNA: TGTGCCAGTAGTATCCCCCGCAGGGGTCGCGGCTACACCTTC.

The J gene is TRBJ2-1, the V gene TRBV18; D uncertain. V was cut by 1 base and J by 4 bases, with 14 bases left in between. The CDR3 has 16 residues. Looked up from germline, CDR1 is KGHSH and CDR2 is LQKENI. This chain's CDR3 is CASSPLSSLGYNEQFF. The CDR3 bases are TGTGCCAGCTCACCACTATCCAGTCTGGGGTACAATGAGCAGTTCTTC.

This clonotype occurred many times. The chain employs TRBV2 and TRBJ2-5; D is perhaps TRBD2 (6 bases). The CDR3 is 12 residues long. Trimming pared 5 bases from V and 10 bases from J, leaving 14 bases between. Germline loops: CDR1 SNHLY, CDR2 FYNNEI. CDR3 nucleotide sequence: TGTGCCAGCAGTTCTCCATGGGGGGTCCAGTACTTC. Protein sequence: CASSSPWGVQYF.

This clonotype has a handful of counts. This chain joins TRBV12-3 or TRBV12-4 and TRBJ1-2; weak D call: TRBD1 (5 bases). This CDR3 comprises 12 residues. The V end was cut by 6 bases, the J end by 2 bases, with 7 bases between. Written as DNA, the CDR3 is TGTGCCAGCAGATCAGGGAACTATGGCTACACCTTC. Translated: CASRSGNYGYTF.

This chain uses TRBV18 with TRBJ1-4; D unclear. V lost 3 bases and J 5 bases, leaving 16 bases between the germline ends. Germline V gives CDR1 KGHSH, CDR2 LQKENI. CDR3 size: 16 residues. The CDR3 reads CASSPSVEQYNEKLFF. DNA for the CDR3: TGTGCCAGCTCACCCTCTGTGGAACAGTACAATGAAAAACTGTTTTTT.

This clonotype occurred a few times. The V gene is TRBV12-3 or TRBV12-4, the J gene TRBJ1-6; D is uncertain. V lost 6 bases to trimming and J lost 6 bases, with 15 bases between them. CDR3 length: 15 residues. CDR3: CASSPGPRSNSPLHF. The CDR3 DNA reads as TGTGCCAGCAGCCCCGGACCTAGAAGTAATTCACCCCTCCACTTT.

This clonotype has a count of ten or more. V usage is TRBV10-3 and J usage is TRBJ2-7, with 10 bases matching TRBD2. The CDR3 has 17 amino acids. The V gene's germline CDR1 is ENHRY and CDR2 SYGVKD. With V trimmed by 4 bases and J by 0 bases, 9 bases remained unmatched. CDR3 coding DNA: TGTGCCATCAGTGTATCAGCGGGAGGGCCAGTCTCCTACGAGCAGTACTTC. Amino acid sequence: CAISVSAGGPVSYEQYF.

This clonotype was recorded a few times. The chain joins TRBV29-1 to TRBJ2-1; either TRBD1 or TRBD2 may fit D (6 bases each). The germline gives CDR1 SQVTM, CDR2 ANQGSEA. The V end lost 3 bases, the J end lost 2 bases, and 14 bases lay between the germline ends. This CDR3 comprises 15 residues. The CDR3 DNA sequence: TGCAGCGTTGACCGTGGGGGGCCCCCCTACAATGAGCAGTTCTTC. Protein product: CSVDRGGPPYNEQFF.

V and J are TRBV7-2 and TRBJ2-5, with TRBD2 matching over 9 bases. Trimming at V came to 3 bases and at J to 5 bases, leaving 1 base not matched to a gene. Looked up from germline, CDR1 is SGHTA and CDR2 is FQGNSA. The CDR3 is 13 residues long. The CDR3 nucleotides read TGTGCCAGCAGCTTCACTAGCGGGGAGACCCAGTACTTC. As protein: CASSFTSGETQYF.

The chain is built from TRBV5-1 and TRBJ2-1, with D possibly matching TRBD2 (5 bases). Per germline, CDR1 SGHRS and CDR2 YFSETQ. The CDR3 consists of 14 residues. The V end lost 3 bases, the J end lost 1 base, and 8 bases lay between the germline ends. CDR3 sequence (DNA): TGCGCCAGCAGCTCACGGACTTCCTACAATGAGCAGTTCTTC. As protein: CASSSRTSYNEQFF.

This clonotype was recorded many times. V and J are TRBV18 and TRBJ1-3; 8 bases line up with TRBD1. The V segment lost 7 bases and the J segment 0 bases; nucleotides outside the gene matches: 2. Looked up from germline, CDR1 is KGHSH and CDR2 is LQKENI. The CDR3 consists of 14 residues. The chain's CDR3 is CASWDRSSGNTIYF. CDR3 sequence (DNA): TGTGCCAGCTGGGACAGGTCCTCTGGAAACACCATATATTTT.

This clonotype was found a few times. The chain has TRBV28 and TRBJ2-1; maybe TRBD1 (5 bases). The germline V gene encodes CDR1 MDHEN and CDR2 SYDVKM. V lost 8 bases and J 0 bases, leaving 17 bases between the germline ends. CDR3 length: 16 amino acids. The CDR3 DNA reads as TGTGCCAGCGAACCCTGGACATTGAGCTCCTACAATGAGCAGTTCTTC. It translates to CASEPWTLSSYNEQFF.

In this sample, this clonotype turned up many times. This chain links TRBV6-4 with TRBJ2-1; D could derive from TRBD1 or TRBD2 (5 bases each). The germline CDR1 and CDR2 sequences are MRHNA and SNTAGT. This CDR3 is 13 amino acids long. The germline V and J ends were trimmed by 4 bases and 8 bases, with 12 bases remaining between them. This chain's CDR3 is CASSGGEIDEQFF. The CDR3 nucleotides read TGTGCCAGCAGTGGAGGGGAGATTGATGAGCAGTTCTTC.

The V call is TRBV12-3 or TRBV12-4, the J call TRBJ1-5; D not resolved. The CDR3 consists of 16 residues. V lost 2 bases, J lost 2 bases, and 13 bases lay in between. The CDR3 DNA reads TGTGCCAGCAGTTTACGGGCCAGCGGCGGCAATCAGCCCCAGCATTTT. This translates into CASSLRASGGNQPQHF.

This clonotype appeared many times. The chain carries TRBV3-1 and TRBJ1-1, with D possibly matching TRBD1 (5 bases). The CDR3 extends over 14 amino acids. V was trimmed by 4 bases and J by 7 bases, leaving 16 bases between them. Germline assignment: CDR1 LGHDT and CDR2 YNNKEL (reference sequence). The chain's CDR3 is CASSPGGGGFEAFF. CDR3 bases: TGTGCCAGCAGCCCCGGGGGGGGAGGGTTTGAAGCTTTCTTT. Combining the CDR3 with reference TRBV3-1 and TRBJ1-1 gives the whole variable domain DTAVSQTPKYLVTQMGNDKSIKCEQNLGHDTMYWYKQDSKKFLKIMFSYNNKELIINETVPNRFSPKSPDKAHLNLHINSLELGDSAVYFCASSPGGGGFEAFFGQGTRLTVV.

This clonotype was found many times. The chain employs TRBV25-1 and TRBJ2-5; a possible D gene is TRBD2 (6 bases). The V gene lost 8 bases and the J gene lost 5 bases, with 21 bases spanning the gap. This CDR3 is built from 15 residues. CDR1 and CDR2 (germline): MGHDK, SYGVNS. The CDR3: CASGRWGGGLETQYF. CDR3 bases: TGTGCCAGCGGACGCTGGGGAGGTGGTTTGGAGACCCAGTACTTC.

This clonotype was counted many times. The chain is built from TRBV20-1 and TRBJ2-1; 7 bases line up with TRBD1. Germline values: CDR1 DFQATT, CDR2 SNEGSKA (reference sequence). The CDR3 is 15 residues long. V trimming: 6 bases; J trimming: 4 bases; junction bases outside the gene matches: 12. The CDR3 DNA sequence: TGCAGTGCGAAGAGTAGGGGACAGCTTTACAATGAGCAGTTCTTC. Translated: CSAKSRGQLYNEQFF.

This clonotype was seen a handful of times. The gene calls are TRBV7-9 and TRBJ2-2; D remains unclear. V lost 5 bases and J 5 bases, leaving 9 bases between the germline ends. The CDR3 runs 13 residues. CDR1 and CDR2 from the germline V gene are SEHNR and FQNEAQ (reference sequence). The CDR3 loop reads CASSPTETGELFF. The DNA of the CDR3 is TGTGCCAGCAGCCCGACGGAGACCGGGGAGCTGTTTTTT. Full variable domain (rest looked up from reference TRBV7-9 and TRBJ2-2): DTGVSQNPRHKITKRGQNVTFRCDPISEHNRLYWYRQTLGQGPEFLTYFQNEAQLEKSRLLSDRFSAERPKGSFSTLEIQRTEQGDSAMYLCASSPTETGELFFGEGSRLTVL.

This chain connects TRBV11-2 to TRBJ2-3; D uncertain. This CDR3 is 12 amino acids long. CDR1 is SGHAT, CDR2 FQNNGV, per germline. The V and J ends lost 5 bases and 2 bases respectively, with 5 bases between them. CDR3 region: CASSSTTDTQYF. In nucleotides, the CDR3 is TGTGCCAGCAGCAGTACCACAGATACGCAGTATTTT.

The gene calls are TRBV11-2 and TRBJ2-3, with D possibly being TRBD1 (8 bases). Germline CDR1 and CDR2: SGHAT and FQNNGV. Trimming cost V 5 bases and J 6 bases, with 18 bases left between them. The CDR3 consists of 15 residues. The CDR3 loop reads CASSQGAGATDTQYF. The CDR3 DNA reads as TGTGCCAGCAGCCAGGGGGCGGGGGCCACCGATACGCAGTATTTT.

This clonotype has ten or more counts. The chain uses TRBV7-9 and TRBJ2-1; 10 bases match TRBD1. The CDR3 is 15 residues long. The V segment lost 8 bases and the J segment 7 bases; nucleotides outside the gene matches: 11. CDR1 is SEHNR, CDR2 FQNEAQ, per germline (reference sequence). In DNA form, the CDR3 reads TGTGCCAGCGGCGGGACAGGGGAGTCGGGGAATGAGCAGTTCTTC. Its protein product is CASGGTGESGNEQFF.

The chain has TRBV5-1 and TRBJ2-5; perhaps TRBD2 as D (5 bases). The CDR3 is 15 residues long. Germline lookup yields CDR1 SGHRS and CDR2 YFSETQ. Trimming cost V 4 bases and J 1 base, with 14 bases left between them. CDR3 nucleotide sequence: TGCGCCAGCAGCCCCGGGCCGCGGGCCCAAGAGACCCAGTACTTC. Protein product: CASSPGPRAQETQYF.

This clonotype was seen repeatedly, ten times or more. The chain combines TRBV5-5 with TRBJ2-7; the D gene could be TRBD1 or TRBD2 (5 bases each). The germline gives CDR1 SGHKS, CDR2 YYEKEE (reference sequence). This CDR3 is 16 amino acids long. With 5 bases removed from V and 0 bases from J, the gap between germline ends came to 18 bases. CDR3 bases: TGTGCCAGCAGTTCGGCCGGGGCGCCGGGCTCCTACGAGCAGTACTTC. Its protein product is CASSSAGAPGSYEQYF.

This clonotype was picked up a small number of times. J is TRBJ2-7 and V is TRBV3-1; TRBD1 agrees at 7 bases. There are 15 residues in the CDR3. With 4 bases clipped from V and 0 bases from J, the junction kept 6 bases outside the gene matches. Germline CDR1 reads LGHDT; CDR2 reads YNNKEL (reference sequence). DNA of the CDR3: TGTGCCAGCAGCCCAGGACAGGCGAGCTCCTACGAGCAGTACTTC. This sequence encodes CASSPGQASSYEQYF.

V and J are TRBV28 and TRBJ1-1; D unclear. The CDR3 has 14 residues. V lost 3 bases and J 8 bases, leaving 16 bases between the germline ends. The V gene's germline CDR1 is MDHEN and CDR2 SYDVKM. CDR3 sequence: CASSLRRRYGEAFF. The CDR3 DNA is TGTGCCAGCAGTTTGCGCAGGAGGTACGGGGAAGCTTTCTTT. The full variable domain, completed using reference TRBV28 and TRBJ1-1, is DVKVTQSSRYLVKRTGEKVFLECVQDMDHENMFWYRQDPGLGLRLIYFSYDVKMKEKGDIPEGYSVSREKKERFSLILESASTNQTSMYLCASSLRRRYGEAFFGQGTRLTVV.

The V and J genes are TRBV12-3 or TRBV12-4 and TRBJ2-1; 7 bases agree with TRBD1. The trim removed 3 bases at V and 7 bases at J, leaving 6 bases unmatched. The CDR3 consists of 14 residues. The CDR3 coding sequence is TGTGCCAGCAGTTTGTCGGGACAGAAAAATGAGCAGTTCTTC. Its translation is CASSLSGQKNEQFF.

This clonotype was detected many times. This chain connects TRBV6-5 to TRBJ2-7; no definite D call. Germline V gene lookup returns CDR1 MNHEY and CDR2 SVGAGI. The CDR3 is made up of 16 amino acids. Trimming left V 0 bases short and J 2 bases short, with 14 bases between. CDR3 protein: CASSYSSQAQPYEQYF. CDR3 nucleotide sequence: TGTGCCAGCAGTTACTCGAGTCAAGCACAGCCCTACGAGCAGTACTTC.

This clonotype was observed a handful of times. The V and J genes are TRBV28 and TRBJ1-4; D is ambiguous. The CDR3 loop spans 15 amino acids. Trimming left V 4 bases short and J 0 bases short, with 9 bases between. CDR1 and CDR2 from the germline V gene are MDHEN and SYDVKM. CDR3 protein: CASSSTGATNEKLFF. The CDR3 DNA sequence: TGTGCCAGCAGTTCCACCGGGGCAACTAATGAAAAACTGTTTTTT.